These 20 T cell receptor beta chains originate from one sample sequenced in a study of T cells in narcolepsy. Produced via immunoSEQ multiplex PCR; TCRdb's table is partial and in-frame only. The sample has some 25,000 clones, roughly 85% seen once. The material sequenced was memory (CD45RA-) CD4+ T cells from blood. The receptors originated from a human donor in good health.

The CDR3 is CASSPYPSGEQFF. CDR3 DNA sequence: TGTGCCAGCAGCCCTTACCCTAGCGGGGAGCAGTTCTTC. The chain links TRBV14 to TRBJ2-1; 8 bases agree with TRBD2. This CDR3 has 13 residues. After removal of 4 bases from V and 10 bases from J, the junction contained 6 bases not matched to a gene. Germline CDR1 SGHDN, CDR2 FVKESK.

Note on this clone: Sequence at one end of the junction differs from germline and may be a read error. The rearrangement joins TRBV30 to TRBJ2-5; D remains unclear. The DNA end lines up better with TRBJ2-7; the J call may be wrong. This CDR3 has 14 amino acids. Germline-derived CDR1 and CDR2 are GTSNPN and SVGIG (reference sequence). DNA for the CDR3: TGTGCCAGGAGTGTACCCCCGACCACCTACGAGCAGTACTTC. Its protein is CARSVPPTTYEQYF.

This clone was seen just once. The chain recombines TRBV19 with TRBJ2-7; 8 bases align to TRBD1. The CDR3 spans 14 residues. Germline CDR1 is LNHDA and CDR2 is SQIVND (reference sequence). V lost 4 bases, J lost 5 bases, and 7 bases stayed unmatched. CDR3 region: CASSTHRGSNEQYF. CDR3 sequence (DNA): TGTGCCAGTAGTACCCACAGGGGGAGTAACGAGCAGTACTTC. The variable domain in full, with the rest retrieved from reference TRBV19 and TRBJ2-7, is DGGITQSPKYLFRKEGQNVTLSCEQNLNHDAMYWYRQDPGQGLRLIYYSQIVNDFQKGDIAEGYSVSREKKESFPLTVTSAQKNPTAFYLCASSTHRGSNEQYFGPGTRLTVT.

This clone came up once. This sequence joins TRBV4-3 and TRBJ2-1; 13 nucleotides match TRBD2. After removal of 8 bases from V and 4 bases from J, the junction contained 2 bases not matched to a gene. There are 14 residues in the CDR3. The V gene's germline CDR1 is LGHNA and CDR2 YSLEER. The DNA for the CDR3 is TGCGCCAGCGGGACTAGCGGGAATTACAATGAGCAGTTCTTC. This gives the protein CASGTSGNYNEQFF.

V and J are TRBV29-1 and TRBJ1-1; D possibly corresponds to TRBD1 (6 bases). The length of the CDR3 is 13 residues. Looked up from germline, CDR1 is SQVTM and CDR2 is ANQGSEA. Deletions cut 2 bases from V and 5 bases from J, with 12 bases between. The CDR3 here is CSVEQGPMTEAFF. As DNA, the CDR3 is TGCAGCGTTGAACAGGGGCCTATGACTGAAGCTTTCTTT.

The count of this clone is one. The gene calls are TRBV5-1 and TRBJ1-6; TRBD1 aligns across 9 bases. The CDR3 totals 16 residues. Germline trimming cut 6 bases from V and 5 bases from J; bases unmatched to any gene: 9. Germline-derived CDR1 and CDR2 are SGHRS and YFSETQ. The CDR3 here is CASNPGQGAHNSPLHF. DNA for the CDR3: TGCGCCAGCAACCCGGGACAGGGCGCCCATAATTCACCCCTCCACTTT. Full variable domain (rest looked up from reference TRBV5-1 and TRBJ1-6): KAGVTQTPRYLIKTRGQQVTLSCSPISGHRSVSWYQQTPGQGLQFLFEYFSETQRNKGNFPGRFSGRQFSNSRSEMNVSTLELGDSALYLCASNPGQGAHNSPLHFGNGTRLTVT.

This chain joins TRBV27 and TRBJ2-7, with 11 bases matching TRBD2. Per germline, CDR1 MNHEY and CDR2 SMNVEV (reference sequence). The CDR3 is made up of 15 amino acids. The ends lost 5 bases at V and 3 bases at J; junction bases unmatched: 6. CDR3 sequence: CASSTSTSGNYEQYF. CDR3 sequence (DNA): TGTGCCAGCAGTACATCGACTAGCGGGAACTACGAGCAGTACTTC.

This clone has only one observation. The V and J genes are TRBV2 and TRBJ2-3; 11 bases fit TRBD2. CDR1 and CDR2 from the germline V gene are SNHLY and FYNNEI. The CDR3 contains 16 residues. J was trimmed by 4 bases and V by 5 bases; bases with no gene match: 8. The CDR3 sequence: CASSPEIAGGADTQYF. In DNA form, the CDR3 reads TGTGCCAGCAGTCCTGAGATAGCGGGAGGGGCAGATACGCAGTATTTT.

The CDR3 reads CASSPLAGGYNEQFF. As DNA, the CDR3 is TGTGCCAGCAGCCCCTTAGCGGGAGGCTACAATGAGCAGTTCTTC. V is TRBV14 and J is TRBJ2-1; TRBD2 aligns across 10 bases. The germline gives CDR1 SGHDN, CDR2 FVKESK. V trimming: 4 bases; J trimming: 3 bases; junction bases outside the gene matches: 3. The CDR3 consists of 15 residues.

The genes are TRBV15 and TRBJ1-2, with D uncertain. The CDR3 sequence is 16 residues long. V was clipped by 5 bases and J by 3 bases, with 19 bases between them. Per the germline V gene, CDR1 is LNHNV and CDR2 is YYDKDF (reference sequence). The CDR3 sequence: CATSPRGRRGDYGYTF. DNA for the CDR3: TGTGCCACCAGCCCGAGAGGTAGGAGAGGTGACTATGGCTACACCTTC.

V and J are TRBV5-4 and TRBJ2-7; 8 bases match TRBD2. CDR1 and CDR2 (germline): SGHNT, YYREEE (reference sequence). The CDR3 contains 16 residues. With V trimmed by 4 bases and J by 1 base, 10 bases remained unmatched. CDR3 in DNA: TGTGCCAGCAGCCCGCGCGGGGGGACGGGTTCCTACGAGCAGTACTTC. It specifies CASSPRGGTGSYEQYF.

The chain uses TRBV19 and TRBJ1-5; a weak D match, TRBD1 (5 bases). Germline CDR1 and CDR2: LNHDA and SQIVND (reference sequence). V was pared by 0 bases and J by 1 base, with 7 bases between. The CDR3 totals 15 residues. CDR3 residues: CASSIEGGSNQPQHF. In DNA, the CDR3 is TGTGCCAGTAGTATAGAGGGGGGGAGCAATCAGCCCCAGCATTTT. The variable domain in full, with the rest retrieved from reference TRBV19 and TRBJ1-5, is DGGITQSPKYLFRKEGQNVTLSCEQNLNHDAMYWYRQDPGQGLRLIYYSQIVNDFQKGDIAEGYSVSREKKESFPLTVTSAQKNPTAFYLCASSIEGGSNQPQHFGDGTRLSIL.

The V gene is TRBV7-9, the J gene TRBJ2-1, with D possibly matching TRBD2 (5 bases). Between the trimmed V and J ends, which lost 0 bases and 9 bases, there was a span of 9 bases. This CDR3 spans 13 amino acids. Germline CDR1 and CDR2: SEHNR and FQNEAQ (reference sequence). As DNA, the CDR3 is TGTGCCAGCAGCTTAGCAGGGCGGGTTGAGCAGTTCTTC. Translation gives CASSLAGRVEQFF.

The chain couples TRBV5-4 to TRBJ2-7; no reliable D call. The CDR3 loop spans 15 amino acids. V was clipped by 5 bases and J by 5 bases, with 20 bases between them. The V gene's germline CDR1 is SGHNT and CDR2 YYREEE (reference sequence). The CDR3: CASSPEASYIHEQYF. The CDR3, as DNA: TGTGCCAGCAGTCCCGAAGCTTCCTATATCCACGAGCAGTACTTC.

CDR3 protein: CASSRGYFDRGSYGYTF. CDR3 bases: TGCGCCAGCAGCCGCGGTTATTTCGACAGGGGGAGCTATGGCTACACCTTC. The V call is TRBV5-1, the J call TRBJ1-2, with TRBD1 identical over 9 bases. V gave up 4 bases and J gave up 4 bases; unmatched junction bases: 14. CDR3 size: 17 residues. In germline, CDR1 is SGHRS, CDR2 YFSETQ.

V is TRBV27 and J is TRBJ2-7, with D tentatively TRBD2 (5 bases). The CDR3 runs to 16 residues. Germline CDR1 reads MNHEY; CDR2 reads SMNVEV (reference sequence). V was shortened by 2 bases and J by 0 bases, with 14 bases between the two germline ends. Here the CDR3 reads CASSLAGLPASYEQYF. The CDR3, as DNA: TGTGCCAGCAGTTTAGCGGGTCTCCCGGCCTCCTACGAGCAGTACTTC.

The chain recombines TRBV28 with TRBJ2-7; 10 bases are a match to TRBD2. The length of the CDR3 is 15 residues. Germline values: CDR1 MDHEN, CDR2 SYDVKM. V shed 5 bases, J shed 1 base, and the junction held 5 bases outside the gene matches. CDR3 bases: TGTGCCAGCAGTGTATCACTAGCGGGATCCTACGAGCAGTACTTC. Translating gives CASSVSLAGSYEQYF. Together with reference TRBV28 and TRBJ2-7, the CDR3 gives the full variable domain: DVKVTQSSRYLVKRTGEKVFLECVQDMDHENMFWYRQDPGLGLRLIYFSYDVKMKEKGDIPEGYSVSREKKERFSLILESASTNQTSMYLCASSVSLAGSYEQYFGPGTRLTVT.

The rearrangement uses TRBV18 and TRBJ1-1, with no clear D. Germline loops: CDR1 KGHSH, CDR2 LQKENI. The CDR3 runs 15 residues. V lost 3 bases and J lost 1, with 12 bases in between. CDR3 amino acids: CASSPAVASNTEAFF. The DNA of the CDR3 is TGTGCCAGCTCACCCGCAGTGGCCTCGAACACTGAAGCTTTCTTT.

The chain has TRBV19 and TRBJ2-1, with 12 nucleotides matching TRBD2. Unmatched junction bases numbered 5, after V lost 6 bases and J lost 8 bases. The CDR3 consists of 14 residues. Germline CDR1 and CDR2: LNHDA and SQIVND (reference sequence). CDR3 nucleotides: TGTGCCAGTAGCAGACTAGCGGGAGTCGATGAGCAGTTCTTC. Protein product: CASSRLAGVDEQFF.

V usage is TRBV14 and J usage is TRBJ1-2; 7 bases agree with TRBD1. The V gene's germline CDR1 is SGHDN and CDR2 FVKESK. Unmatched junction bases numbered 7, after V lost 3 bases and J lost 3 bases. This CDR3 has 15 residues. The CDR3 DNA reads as TGTGCCAGCAGCCAGTTACAGGGGCTTCACTATGGCTACACCTTC. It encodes CASSQLQGLHYGYTF.